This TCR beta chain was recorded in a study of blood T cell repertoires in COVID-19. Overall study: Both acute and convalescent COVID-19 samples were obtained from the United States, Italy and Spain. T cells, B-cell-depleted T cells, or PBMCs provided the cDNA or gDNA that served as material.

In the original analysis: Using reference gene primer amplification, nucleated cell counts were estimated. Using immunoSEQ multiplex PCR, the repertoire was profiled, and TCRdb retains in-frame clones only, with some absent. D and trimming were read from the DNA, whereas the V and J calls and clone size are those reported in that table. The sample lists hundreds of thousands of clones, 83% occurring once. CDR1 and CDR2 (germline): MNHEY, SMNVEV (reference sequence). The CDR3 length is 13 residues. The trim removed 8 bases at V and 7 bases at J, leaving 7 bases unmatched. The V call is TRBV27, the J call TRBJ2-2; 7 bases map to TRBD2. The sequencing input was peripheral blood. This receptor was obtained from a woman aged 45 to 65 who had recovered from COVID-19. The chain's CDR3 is CASGAGEDGELFF. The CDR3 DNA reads TGTGCCAGCGGGGCGGGAGAGGACGGGGAGCTGTTTTTT.